This TCR beta chain is from a study of cytomegalovirus exposure and HLA in healthy donors. The CDR3 spans 17 residues. With 5 bases removed from V and 2 bases from J, the gap between germline ends came to 21 bases. Germline CDR1 reads SGHAT; CDR2 reads FQNNGV. This clone occurred once. This PCR relied on a set of 60 Vbeta primers and 13 Jbeta primers. Sequencing used immunoSEQ multiplex PCR; TCRdb keeps in-frame clones, though not all of them. The sample has 150,000 to 200,000 clones, around 74% seen once. The rearrangement joins TRBV11-2 to TRBJ1-1, with D possibly matching TRBD1 (5 bases). The TCR comes from a female donor in good health and CMV-seronegative. The source material was PBMCs. In nucleotides, the CDR3 is TGTGCCAGCAGCCTATCGACGGGGGTCCGACTTAACACTGAAGCTTTCTTT. It yields the protein CASSLSTGVRLNTEAFF. Full variable domain (outside the CDR3, taken from reference TRBV11-2 and TRBJ1-1): EAGVAQSPRYKIIEKRQSVAFWCNPISGHATLYWYQQILGQGPKLLIQFQNNGVVDDSQLPKDRFSAERLKGVDSTLKIQPAKLEDSAVYLCASSLSTGVRLNTEAFFGQGTRLTVV.